The next 22 T cell receptor beta chains were all read from a single sample in a study of T cell repertoires in cytomegalovirus infection. TCRdb ran MiXCR on the reads and lists one entry per CDR3 protein. The profile shows 400,000 to 550,000 distinct CDR3 sequences, approximately 10% of them singletons. Sequenced input: PBMCs. These TCRs come from a human donor in good health (CMV status not recorded). Some clones in this sample may be carry-over from other donors' samples.

The sample holds many counts of this clonotype. The V and J genes are TRBV6-6 and TRBJ1-5; weak D call: TRBD1 (6 bases). CDR3 length: 13 residues. CDR1 and CDR2 from the germline V gene are MNHNY and SVGAGI (reference sequence). The V end was cut by 7 bases, the J end by 7 bases, with 14 bases between. The CDR3 sequence is CASTQGIGQPQHF. CDR3 nucleotides: TGTGCCAGCACTCAGGGGATTGGACAGCCCCAGCATTTT.

This clonotype was seen ten or more times. This chain connects TRBV10-3 to TRBJ2-7; D possibly uses TRBD1 or TRBD2 (6 bases each). The V gene's germline CDR1 is ENHRY and CDR2 SYGVKD. V shed 4 bases and J shed 2 bases, with 12 bases lying between them. The CDR3 extends over 14 amino acids. CDR3 loop: CAISGGAGPYEQYF. CDR3 coding DNA: TGTGCCATCAGTGGGGGGGCAGGTCCCTACGAGCAGTACTTC.

This clonotype has a count of ten or more. The chain uses TRBV27 and TRBJ1-4, with D maybe TRBD1 (5 bases). From germline, CDR1 is MNHEY and CDR2 SMNVEV (reference sequence). This CDR3 is 15 amino acids long. Trimming left V 0 bases short and J 5 bases short, with 10 bases between. CDR3: CASSLSRQMNEKLFF. The CDR3 DNA reads TGTGCCAGCAGTTTATCACGACAGATGAATGAAAAACTGTTTTTT.

Ten or more counts support this clonotype. V and J are TRBV29-1 and TRBJ1-1; 10 nucleotides match TRBD1. The V gene end was trimmed by 4 bases and the J gene end by 0 bases; junction bases not matched to a gene: 2. CDR1 is SQVTM, CDR2 ANQGSEA, per germline. The CDR3 runs 14 residues. The CDR3, as DNA: TGCAGCGTTGGACAGGGGGCCGTGAACACTGAAGCTTTCTTT. Translated, it gives CSVGQGAVNTEAFF.

This clonotype was recorded many times. The J gene is TRBJ2-1, the V gene TRBV28; D may be TRBD2 (5 bases). Germline CDR1 reads MDHEN; CDR2 reads SYDVKM. Trimming cost V 2 bases and J 6 bases, with 11 bases left between them. The CDR3 has 14 amino acids. The CDR3 spells CASSLLVAPNEQFF. The CDR3 DNA reads as TGTGCCAGCAGTTTACTGGTAGCGCCCAATGAGCAGTTCTTC. The whole variable domain, remainder taken from reference TRBV28 and TRBJ2-1, is DVKVTQSSRYLVKRTGEKVFLECVQDMDHENMFWYRQDPGLGLRLIYFSYDVKMKEKGDIPEGYSVSREKKERFSLILESASTNQTSMYLCASSLLVAPNEQFFGPGTRLTVL.

Worth noting for this clonotype: One junction end disagrees with the germline gene, perhaps due to a read error. V is TRBV14 and J is TRBJ2-7; possible D gene TRBD2, 5 bases. The CDR3 is 15 amino acids. Germline V lookup: CDR1 SGHDN, CDR2 FVKESK. The CDR3 sequence: CVSSQRAVFSYEQYF. The CDR3 nucleotides are TGTGTCAGCAGCCAAAGAGCGGTTTTCTCCTACGAGCAGTACTTC.

For the CDR3, the DNA is TGCAGTGCTAGAGATCCTCGGGACGGCGAAAAACTGTTTTTT. It codes for CSARDPRDGEKLFF. This sequence joins TRBV20-1 and TRBJ1-4; TRBD1 is a possible D gene (5 bases). With 0 bases removed from V and 8 bases from J, the gap between germline ends came to 13 bases. The CDR3 totals 14 residues. Looked up from germline, CDR1 is DFQATT and CDR2 is SNEGSKA (reference sequence).

This clonotype was seen at least ten times. This chain joins TRBV7-8 and TRBJ1-4, with 10 bases matching TRBD1. Germline CDR1 reads SGHVS; CDR2 reads FQNEAQ. The CDR3 runs 18 residues. Trimming took 1 base from V and 3 from J; bases not matched to a gene: 8. The DNA of the CDR3 is TGTGCCAGCAGCTTAGAATCCGGGACAGGGGAGCCTAATGAAAAACTGTTTTTT. Its protein is CASSLESGTGEPNEKLFF.

In regard to this clonotype: One end of the junction does not line up with germline, which may come from a read error. The V call is TRBV6-5, the J call TRBJ1-6; D is unresolved. The CDR3 consists of 16 residues. Germline V gene sequence: CDR1 MNHEY, CDR2 SVGAGI. The CDR3 here is CASSPDIDPIYSPPHF. The CDR3 DNA sequence: TGTGCCAGCAGCCCCGACATCGACCCGATTTATTCACCCCCCCACTTT.

This clonotype was seen ten or more times. V usage is TRBV6-5 and J usage is TRBJ1-2; weak D call: TRBD1 (5 bases). V lost 3 bases and J lost 4, with 12 bases in between. Germline V gives CDR1 MNHEY, CDR2 SVGAGI. The CDR3 spans 14 residues. The CDR3 sequence: CASSYGREIYGYTF. CDR3 DNA: TGTGCCAGCAGTTATGGCAGGGAGATCTATGGCTACACCTTC.

This clonotype was found a few times. The chain couples TRBV19 to TRBJ2-1; 14 nucleotides match TRBD2. Germline-derived CDR1 and CDR2 are LNHDA and SQIVND (reference sequence). J gave up 5 bases and V 9 bases, and 9 bases lay outside the gene matches. There are 16 residues in the CDR3. The CDR3 here is CASKILGLAGDNEQFF. The CDR3 region has the DNA TGTGCCAGCAAGATTCTGGGACTAGCGGGAGACAATGAGCAGTTCTTC.

In its sample, this clonotype was seen many times. The chain links TRBV6-1 to TRBJ1-5; D may be TRBD1 (6 bases). The germline CDR1 and CDR2 sequences are MNHNS and SASEGT. Trimming removed 2 bases at V and 5 bases at J, with 19 bases between. The CDR3 length is 17 residues. CDR3 DNA: TGTGCCAGCAGTGAATCTTGGGAAGGGGGAATGGATCAGCCCCAGCATTTT. Translation: CASSESWEGGMDQPQHF.

This rearrangement joins TRBV27 to TRBJ2-2; the match to TRBD1 covers 9 bases. CDR3 size: 16 residues. After removal of 4 bases from V and 5 bases from J, the junction contained 8 bases not matched to a gene. CDR1 and CDR2 from the germline V gene are MNHEY and SMNVEV (reference sequence). CDR3 sequence (DNA): TGTGCCAGCAGTTCCCACAGGGGGCTGAAAACCGGGGAGCTGTTTTTT. It yields the protein CASSSHRGLKTGELFF.

This chain links TRBV19 with TRBJ2-7; 12 bases fit TRBD1. This CDR3 has 15 amino acids. V gave up 4 bases and J gave up 7 bases; unmatched junction bases: 8. Germline CDR1 reads LNHDA; CDR2 reads SQIVND (reference sequence). CDR3 residues: CASSTPGQGAGEQYF. The CDR3 nucleotides read TGTGCCAGTAGTACGCCGGGACAGGGGGCTGGGGAGCAGTACTTC.

This clonotype has a count of ten or more. V gene TRBV2 combines with J gene TRBJ2-2; 9 bases are a match to TRBD2. The junction had 4 bases not matched to a gene; V was cut back by 3 bases and J by 5 bases. The V gene's germline CDR1 is SNHLY and CDR2 FYNNEI. The CDR3 totals 15 residues. CDR3 sequence: CASSEREGGTGELFF. CDR3 nucleotides: TGTGCCAGCAGTGAGCGGGAGGGCGGGACCGGGGAGCTGTTTTTT.

The table lists this clonotype with many counts. The chain links TRBV4-1 to TRBJ1-4, with TRBD1 matching 8 bases. The germline gives CDR1 MGHRA, CDR2 YSYEKL. The V gene end was trimmed by 1 base and the J gene end by 4 bases; junction bases not matched to a gene: 8. The CDR3 is 17 amino acids. The CDR3 is CASSQGTSRGLNEKLFF. CDR3 nucleotide sequence: TGCGCCAGCAGCCAAGGGACGAGCAGGGGGCTTAATGAAAAACTGTTTTTT.

The V gene is TRBV9, the J gene TRBJ2-1, with unresolved D. V lost 0 bases and J lost 8, with 6 bases in between. The CDR3 runs to 12 residues. Germline V gene sequence: CDR1 SGDLS, CDR2 YYNGEE. This CDR3 reads CASSVVAYEQFF. The DNA for the CDR3 is TGTGCCAGCAGCGTAGTTGCCTATGAGCAGTTCTTC.

To note about this clonotype: A much larger clone is a single base away; this may be a read error. V gene TRBV30 combines with J gene TRBJ1-1; 7 bases line up with TRBD1. The CDR3 runs to 13 residues. Germline V gene lookup returns CDR1 GTSNPN and CDR2 SVGIG (reference sequence). CDR3 sequence: CAWSVQGSTEALF. CDR3 sequence (DNA): TGTGCCTGGAGTGTACAGGGGAGCACTGAAGCTCTCTTT. The variable domain in full, completed from reference TRBV30 and TRBJ1-1, reads SQTIHQWPATLVQPVGSPLSLECTVEGTSNPNLYWYRQAAGRGLQLLFYSVGIGQISSEVPQNLSASRPQDRQFILSSKKLLLSDSGFYLCAWSVQGSTEALFGQGTRLTVV.

This clonotype appeared many times. The rearrangement joins TRBV20-1 to TRBJ2-7; no definite D call. The germline V gene encodes CDR1 DFQATT and CDR2 SNEGSKA (reference sequence). V was shortened by 5 bases and J by 3 bases, with 14 bases between the two germline ends. CDR3 length: 13 residues. This chain's CDR3 is CSASGRLNYEQYF. In DNA form, the CDR3 reads TGCAGTGCTTCCGGACGGTTGAACTACGAGCAGTACTTC.

This clonotype was observed at least ten times. The chain employs TRBV5-4 and TRBJ2-1; TRBD2 might be the D (6 bases). There are 15 residues in the CDR3. Germline V gene lookup returns CDR1 SGHNT and CDR2 YYREEE (reference sequence). V was cut by 0 bases and J by 7 bases, with 14 bases left in between. CDR3 protein: CASSLALGRGNEQFF. The CDR3, as DNA: TGTGCCAGCAGCTTGGCCTTGGGACGGGGGAATGAGCAGTTCTTC. The entire variable domain, with the rest obtained from reference TRBV5-4 and TRBJ2-1, is as follows: ETGVTQSPTHLIKTRGQQVTLRCSSQSGHNTVSWYQQALGQGPQFIFQYYREEENGRGNFPPRFSGLQFPNYSSELNVNALELDDSALYLCASSLALGRGNEQFFGPGTRLTVL.

The V gene is TRBV6-5, the J gene TRBJ2-5; TRBD2 matches 8 bases. Per germline, CDR1 MNHEY and CDR2 SVGAGI. The CDR3 spans 14 residues. Losses at the gene ends were 7 bases for V and 3 bases for J; bases not matched to a gene: 7. The CDR3 bases are TGTGCCAGCACCCTATGGCGGGGGGAAGAGACCCAGTACTTC. It yields the protein CASTLWRGEETQYF.

The table lists this clonotype with many counts. V and J are TRBV20-1 and TRBJ2-5; TRBD2 aligns across 8 bases. The germline CDR1 and CDR2 sequences are DFQATT and SNEGSKA (reference sequence). Germline trimming cut 6 bases from V and 4 bases from J; bases unmatched to any gene: 13. The CDR3 loop spans 15 amino acids. The CDR3 DNA reads as TGCAGTGCCAGGGAGCGGGGGAATGTTCTAGAGACCCAGTACTTC. Translation gives CSARERGNVLETQYF.